A selection of T cell receptor beta chains follows, all from one sample in a study of CD8+ T cells in alopecia areata. TCRdb keeps only in-frame clones here, not all; method: immunoSEQ multiplex PCR. The data hold under 350,000 clones, with roughly 60% observed a single time. The sequences come from CD4+ T cells sorted from blood, collected at week 24, from a patient treated with tofacitinib. The receptors derive from a human donor with alopecia areata. The CDR3 runs from the conserved cysteine through the conserved F or W. The D gene is left open where the match is weak. Some rows mark clone size as missing; the rest say once, few, many or name a class of expanded clone.

J: TRBJ1-5; V: TRBV29-1; size: NA; D: NA; CDR3: CSVGQGNQPQHF; DNA: TGCAGCGTTGGCCAGGGCAATCAGCCCCAGCATTTT
J: TRBJ2-6; V: TRBV2; size: NA; D: NA; CDR3: CASKRAEGANVLTF; DNA: TGTGCCAGCAAGAGGGCTGAAGGGGCCAACGTCCTGACTTTC
J: TRBJ1-1; V: TRBV23-1; size: NA; D: NA; CDR3: CASSHGGVHTEAFF; DNA: TGCGCCAGCAGTCATGGAGGCGTTCACACTGAAGCTTTCTTT
J: TRBJ2-5; V: TRBV7-9; size: few; D: NA; CDR3: CASSLASGETQYF; DNA: TGTGCCAGCAGCTTAGCTAGTGGAGAGACCCAGTACTTC
J: TRBJ2-1; V: TRBV4-1; size: once; D: NA; CDR3: CASSLAMSSYNEQFF; DNA: TGCGCCAGCAGCTTAGCGATGAGCTCCTACAATGAGCAGTTCTTC
J: TRBJ1-2; V: TRBV5-1; size: few; D: TRBD1; CDR3: CASSLGPGQTGGYTF; DNA: TGCGCCAGCAGCTTGGGACCGGGACAGACGGGTGGCTACACCTTC
J: TRBJ1-5; V: TRBV30; size: NA; D: TRBD1; CDR3: CAWSGGTGANQPQHF; DNA: TGTGCCTGGAGCGGAGGGACAGGGGCTAATCAGCCCCAGCATTTT
J: TRBJ2-5; V: TRBV5-1; size: NA; D: TRBD1; CDR3: CASSKDRSYQETQYF; DNA: TGCGCCAGCAGCAAGGACAGGAGTTACCAAGAGACCCAGTACTTC
J: TRBJ1-1; V: TRBV4-1; size: NA; D: NA; CDR3: CASSQGGRTYRVGEAFF; DNA: TGCGCCAGCAGCCAAGGGGGCAGGACCTATCGGGTCGGTGAAGCTTTCTTT
J: TRBJ2-5; V: TRBV19; size: NA; D: TRBD2; CDR3: CASSIQQRGGPETQYF; DNA: TGTGCCAGTAGTATTCAGCAGCGGGGGGGCCCGGAGACCCAGTACTTC
J: TRBJ1-6; V: TRBV19; size: once; D: NA; CDR3: CASSTLAGSNSPLHF; DNA: TGTGCCAGTAGTACCCTGGCAGGGAGTAATTCACCCCTCCACTTT
J: TRBJ2-2; V: TRBV29-1; size: NA; D: TRBD2; CDR3: CSVETGASGDTGELFF; DNA: TGCAGCGTTGAAACGGGGGCTAGCGGGGATACCGGGGAGCTGTTTTTT